These 20 T cell receptor beta chains were sequenced from one sample in a study of T cells after yellow fever vaccination (dated by TCRdb to the late 2010s). Library preparation used 5' RACE. For sequencing, an Illumina NovaSeq 6000 was employed. TCRdb handled the public reads itself, with Q25 trimming in fastp and clone calling in MiXCR, and kept productive beta chains. Rows with a matching CDR3 protein are joined into one entry that keeps the most common DNA and genes. This sample comprises 300,000 or so distinct CDR3 sequences, less than 9.5% of them detected only once. The biggest ten clones account for about 3% of the sample. The treatment or condition label on this specimen signifies: live attenuated yellow fever vaccine strain. The sample consisted of CD4+ T cells sorted from PBMCs, taken 5 days after the yellow fever booster vaccination. The receptors were gathered from a man aged 18-30 years who received the YFV17D yellow fever vaccine.

This clonotype was seen at least ten times. V usage is TRBV5-6 and J usage is TRBJ1-6; no clear D gene. The CDR3 extends over 15 amino acids. From germline, CDR1 is SGHDT and CDR2 YYEEEE. V was cut by 4 bases and J by 3 bases, with 11 bases left in between. CDR3 sequence (DNA): TGTGCCAGCAGCCCGGACGGAGGCTATAATTCACCCCTCCACTTT. Its translation is CASSPDGGYNSPLHF. Drawing the rest from reference TRBV5-6 and TRBJ1-6, the complete variable domain is DAGVTQSPTHLIKTRGQQVTLRCSPKSGHDTVSWYQQALGQGPQFIFQYYEEEERQRGNFPDRFSGHQFPNYSSELNVNALLLGDSALYLCASSPDGGYNSPLHFGNGTRLTVT.

The sample holds many counts of this clonotype. V usage is TRBV5-1 and J usage is TRBJ2-3, with D possibly matching TRBD2 (7 bases). The CDR3 has 16 residues. The V gene lost 5 bases and the J gene lost 4 bases, with 20 bases spanning the gap. The germline CDR1 and CDR2 sequences are SGHRS and YFSETQ. The CDR3 loop reads CASSQRIREGADTQYF. Here the CDR3 DNA reads TGCGCCAGCAGTCAACGAATCAGGGAGGGGGCAGATACGCAGTATTTT. The whole variable domain, remainder taken from reference TRBV5-1 and TRBJ2-3, is KAGVTQTPRYLIKTRGQQVTLSCSPISGHRSVSWYQQTPGQGLQFLFEYFSETQRNKGNFPGRFSGRQFSNSRSEMNVSTLELGDSALYLCASSQRIREGADTQYFGPGTRLTVL.

The chain recombines TRBV6-6 with TRBJ1-1; the D is unclear. The CDR3 loop spans 14 amino acids. V gave up 0 bases and J gave up 0 bases, with 5 bases separating them. The germline gives CDR1 MNHNY, CDR2 SVGAGI (reference sequence). Written as DNA, the CDR3 is TGTGCCAGCAGTTACTCCGGACTGAACACTGAAGCTTTCTTT. It encodes CASSYSGLNTEAFF.

J is TRBJ2-1 and V is TRBV7-6, with 8 bases that match TRBD2. This CDR3 region has 17 residues. Per germline, CDR1 SGHVS and CDR2 FNYEAQ. The V and J ends lost 4 bases and 1 base, in that order; junction bases with no gene match: 9. The CDR3 DNA reads as TGTGCCAGCAGCTCTAAACTAGCGGCAAGATCCTACAATGAGCAGTTCTTC. Residues: CASSSKLAARSYNEQFF.

V is TRBV7-9 and J is TRBJ1-1; possibly TRBD1 for D (6 bases). CDR1 and CDR2 (germline): SEHNR, FQNEAQ (reference sequence). The germline V and J ends were trimmed by 5 bases and 3 bases, with 16 bases remaining between them. CDR3 size: 15 residues. DNA for the CDR3: TGTGCCAGCAGCCTAGGCCGGGGGCTTCACACTGAAGCTTTCTTT. Protein: CASSLGRGLHTEAFF.

In its sample, this clonotype was seen a few times. The V call is TRBV18, the J call TRBJ2-7; D unclear. V was pared by 2 bases and J by 3 bases, with 8 bases between. CDR3 length: 13 amino acids. Germline CDR1 and CDR2: KGHSH and LQKENI. CDR3 sequence (DNA): TGTGCCAGCTCACCAAGGGCCAACTACGAGCAGTACGTC. Its translation: CASSPRANYEQYV.

The V and J genes are TRBV3-1 and TRBJ1-1; D may be TRBD1 (5 bases). CDR3 length: 13 amino acids. V dropped 4 bases and J dropped 3 bases, with 9 bases sitting between them. Germline loops: CDR1 LGHDT, CDR2 YNNKEL (reference sequence). CDR3 in DNA: TGTGCCAGCAGCCGGGGACCGTACACTGAAGCTTTCTTT. Protein sequence: CASSRGPYTEAFF.

Concerning this clonotype: This may be a read error: a much more frequent sequence differs by one nucleotide. The chain combines TRBV12-3 or TRBV12-4 with TRBJ1-5, with D possibly TRBD1 on 6 matching bases. Trimming left V 5 bases short and J 4 bases short, with 9 bases between. CDR3 size: 13 residues. The CDR3 nucleotides read TGTGCCAGCAGTACGGACAGAAATCAGCCCCAGCATTTT. This sequence encodes CASSTDRNQPQHF.

The gene calls are TRBV5-1 and TRBJ2-7; 10 bases are shared with TRBD1. This CDR3 contains 16 residues. The germline V gene encodes CDR1 SGHRS and CDR2 YFSETQ. The ends lost 2 bases at V and 1 base at J; junction bases unmatched: 6. CDR3 region: CASSFSGQGPSYEQYF. CDR3 nucleotides: TGCGCCAGCAGCTTTTCGGGACAGGGGCCGTCCTACGAGCAGTACTTC.

The chain joins TRBV4-3 to TRBJ1-2; 7 nucleotides line up with TRBD1. CDR1 is LGHNA, CDR2 YSLEER, per germline. The CDR3 is made up of 17 amino acids. Trimming took 0 bases from V and 5 from J; bases not matched to a gene: 12. Here the CDR3 DNA reads TGCGCCAGCAGCCAAGATCGATGGACAGGCCTTCAGTATGGCTACACCTTC. Protein product: CASSQDRWTGLQYGYTF.

This clonotype was observed a few times. The chain links TRBV2 to TRBJ1-4; no firm D call. V was trimmed by 4 bases and J by 16 bases, leaving 16 bases between them. CDR1 is SNHLY, CDR2 FYNNEI, per germline. This CDR3 comprises 12 residues. CDR3 DNA: TGTGCCAGCAGTGGTCCGATACAAATTACGTTTTTT. The encoded protein is CASSGPIQITFF.

The V call is TRBV3-1, the J call TRBJ1-1; D is unresolved. Germline V gene lookup returns CDR1 LGHDT and CDR2 YNNKEL (reference sequence). The V end lost 10 bases, the J end lost 1 base, and 13 bases lay between the germline ends. This CDR3 region has 13 residues. The CDR3 DNA is TGTGCCACAACCGGACGTCGGAACACTGAAGCTTTCTTT. Its protein product is CATTGRRNTEAFF.

This clonotype was seen ten or more times. This chain connects TRBV4-2 to TRBJ1-2; TRBD1 matches 9 bases. CDR1 LGHNA and CDR2 YNFKEQ come from the germline V gene. The CDR3 is 17 amino acids. Trimming took 0 bases from V and 8 from J; bases not matched to a gene: 13. The DNA of the CDR3 is TGTGCCAGCAGCCAAGATGGGAACCAGGACAGGGGCGGAGGCTACACCTTC. It translates to CASSQDGNQDRGGGYTF.

This rearrangement joins TRBV25-1 to TRBJ1-6, with D possibly being TRBD1 (5 bases). Trimming stripped 1 base from V and 10 bases from J, with 14 bases between. The CDR3 totals 15 residues. Looked up from germline, CDR1 is MGHDK and CDR2 is SYGVNS. DNA for the CDR3: TGTGCCAGCAGTGAATCGGGGGTTTTACGATCACCCCTCCACTTT. It is translated as CASSESGVLRSPLHF.

This clonotype was detected a few times. The chain recombines TRBV4-3 with TRBJ1-6; no clear D. Trimming stripped 0 bases from V and 10 bases from J, with 22 bases between. In germline, CDR1 is LGHNA, CDR2 YSLEER. The CDR3 runs 18 residues. For the CDR3, the DNA is TGCGCCAGCAGCCAAGATATTAGGACCGTCACAGCGAGGTCACCCCTCCACTTT. It yields the protein CASSQDIRTVTARSPLHF.

This clonotype was found many times. This chain links TRBV4-3 with TRBJ2-4; maybe TRBD1 (5 bases). V gave up 1 base and J gave up 6 bases, with 7 bases separating them. CDR3 length: 13 amino acids. Germline assignment: CDR1 LGHNA and CDR2 YSLEER. The CDR3 DNA is TGCGCCAGCAGCCAAGCGCAGGGAAACATTCAGTACTTC. It codes for CASSQAQGNIQYF.

In its sample, this clonotype was seen a few times. The chain couples TRBV7-9 to TRBJ1-2, with D possibly matching TRBD1 (5 bases). CDR1 SEHNR and CDR2 FQNEAQ come from the germline V gene (reference sequence). The CDR3 length is 13 residues. The germline V and J ends were trimmed by 0 bases and 6 bases, with 8 bases remaining between them. CDR3 sequence reads: CASSLAGEDGYTF. The CDR3 nucleotides read TGTGCCAGCAGCTTAGCGGGGGAGGATGGCTACACCTTC.

The rearrangement joins TRBV7-2 to TRBJ2-3; a weak D match, TRBD2 (7 bases). V gave up 5 bases and J gave up 4 bases, with 22 bases separating them. The CDR3 extends over 17 amino acids. CDR1 is SGHTA, CDR2 FQGNSA, per germline. The CDR3 DNA sequence: TGTGCCAGCAGCATAGTAGCTGGGGGGGGGCTCCCAGATACGCAGTATTTT. Translation: CASSIVAGGGLPDTQYF.

V gene TRBV5-6 combines with J gene TRBJ2-4, with a weak D call TRBD1 (5 bases). The V and J ends lost 7 bases and 4 bases respectively, with 18 bases between them. This CDR3 is built from 15 residues. Germline CDR1 and CDR2: SGHDT and YYEEEE. CDR3 nucleotides: TGTGCCAGCTCCTACGAAGGGGTGTCAAAAAACATTCAGTACTTC. Translation: CASSYEGVSKNIQYF.

This clonotype was found a few times. V and J are TRBV20-1 and TRBJ2-2; a weak D match, TRBD1 (6 bases). The germline V gene has CDR1 DFQATT and CDR2 SNEGSKA (reference sequence). This CDR3 region has 14 residues. The ends were cut back, 5 bases at V and 1 base at J, with 11 bases in the middle. The CDR3 DNA reads TGCAGTGCTCCACAGGGACGGAACACCGGGGAGCTGTTTTTT. Its protein is CSAPQGRNTGELFF.